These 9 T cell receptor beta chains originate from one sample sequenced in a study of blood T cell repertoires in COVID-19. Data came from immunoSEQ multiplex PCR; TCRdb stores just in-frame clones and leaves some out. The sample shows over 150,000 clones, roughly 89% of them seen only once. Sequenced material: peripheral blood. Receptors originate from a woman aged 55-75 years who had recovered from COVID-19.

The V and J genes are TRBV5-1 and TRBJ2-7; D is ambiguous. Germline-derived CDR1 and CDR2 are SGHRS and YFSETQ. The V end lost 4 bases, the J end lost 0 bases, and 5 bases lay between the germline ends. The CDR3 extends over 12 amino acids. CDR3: CASSMSSYEQYF. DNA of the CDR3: TGCGCCAGCAGCATGAGCTCCTACGAGCAGTACTTC.

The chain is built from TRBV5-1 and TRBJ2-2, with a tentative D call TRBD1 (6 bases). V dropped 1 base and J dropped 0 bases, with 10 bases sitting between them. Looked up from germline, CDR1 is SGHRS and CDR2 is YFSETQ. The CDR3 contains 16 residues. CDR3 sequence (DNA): TGCGCCAGCAGCTTGTATGGGACAACGAACACCGGGGAGCTGTTTTTT. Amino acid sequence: CASSLYGTTNTGELFF.

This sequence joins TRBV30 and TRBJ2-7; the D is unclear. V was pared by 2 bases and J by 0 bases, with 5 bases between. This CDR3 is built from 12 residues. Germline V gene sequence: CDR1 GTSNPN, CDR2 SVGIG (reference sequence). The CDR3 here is CAWSTSSYEQYF. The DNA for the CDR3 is TGTGCCTGGAGTACCAGCTCCTACGAGCAGTACTTC.

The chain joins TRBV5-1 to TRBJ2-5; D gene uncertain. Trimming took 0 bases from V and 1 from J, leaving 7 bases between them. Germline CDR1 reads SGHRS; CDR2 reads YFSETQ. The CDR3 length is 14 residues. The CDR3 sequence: CASSLGAIQETQYF. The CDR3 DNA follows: TGCGCCAGCAGCTTGGGCGCTATCCAAGAGACCCAGTACTTC.

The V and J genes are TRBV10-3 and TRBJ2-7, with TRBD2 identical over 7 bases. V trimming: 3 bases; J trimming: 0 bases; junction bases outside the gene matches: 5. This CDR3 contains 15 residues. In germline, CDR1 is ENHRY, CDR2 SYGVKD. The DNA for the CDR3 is TGTGCCATCAGTGAAGGGAGGGCGGTCTCCTACGAGCAGTACTTC. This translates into CAISEGRAVSYEQYF.

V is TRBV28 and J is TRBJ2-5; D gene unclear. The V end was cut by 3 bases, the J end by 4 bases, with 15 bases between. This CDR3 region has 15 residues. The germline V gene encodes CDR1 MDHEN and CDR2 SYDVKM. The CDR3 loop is CASSFLSRALETQYF. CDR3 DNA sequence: TGTGCCAGCAGTTTCCTGTCTCGAGCCCTAGAGACCCAGTACTTC.

The CDR3, as DNA: TGTGCCAGCAGGACTAGCGGGAATGAGCAGTTCTTC. It codes for CASRTSGNEQFF. The chain combines TRBV11-2 with TRBJ2-1, with TRBD2 matching over 10 bases. The CDR3 is made up of 12 amino acids. Germline CDR1 reads SGHAT; CDR2 reads FQNNGV. Trimming at V came to 6 bases and at J to 7 bases, leaving 0 bases not matched to a gene. The variable domain in full, completed from reference TRBV11-2 and TRBJ2-1, reads EAGVAQSPRYKIIEKRQSVAFWCNPISGHATLYWYQQILGQGPKLLIQFQNNGVVDDSQLPKDRFSAERLKGVDSTLKIQPAKLEDSAVYLCASRTSGNEQFFGPGTRLTVL.

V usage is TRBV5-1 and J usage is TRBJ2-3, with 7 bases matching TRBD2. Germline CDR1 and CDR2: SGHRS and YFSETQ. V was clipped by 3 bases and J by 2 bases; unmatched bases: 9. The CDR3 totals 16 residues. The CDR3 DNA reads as TGCGCCAGCAGCTCAAGACTAGCAGAATACACAGATACGCAGTATTTT. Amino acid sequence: CASSSRLAEYTDTQYF.

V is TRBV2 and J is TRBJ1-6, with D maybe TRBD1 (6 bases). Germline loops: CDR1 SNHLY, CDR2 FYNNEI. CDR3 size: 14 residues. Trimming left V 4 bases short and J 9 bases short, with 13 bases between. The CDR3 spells CASSAQGRGSPLHF. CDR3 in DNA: TGTGCCAGCAGTGCGCAGGGGAGAGGTTCACCCCTCCACTTT.